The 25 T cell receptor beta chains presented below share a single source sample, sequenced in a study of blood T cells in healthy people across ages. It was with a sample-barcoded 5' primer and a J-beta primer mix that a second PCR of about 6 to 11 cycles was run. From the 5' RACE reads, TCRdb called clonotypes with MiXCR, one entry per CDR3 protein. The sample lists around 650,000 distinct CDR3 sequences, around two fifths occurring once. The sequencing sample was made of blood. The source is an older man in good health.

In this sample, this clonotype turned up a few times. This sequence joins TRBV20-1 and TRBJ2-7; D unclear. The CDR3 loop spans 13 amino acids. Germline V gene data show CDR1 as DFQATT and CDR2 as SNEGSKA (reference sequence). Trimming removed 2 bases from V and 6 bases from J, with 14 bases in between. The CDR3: CSARISLLGEQYF. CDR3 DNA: TGCAGTGCTAGAATCTCTCTTCTGGGCGAGCAGTACTTC.

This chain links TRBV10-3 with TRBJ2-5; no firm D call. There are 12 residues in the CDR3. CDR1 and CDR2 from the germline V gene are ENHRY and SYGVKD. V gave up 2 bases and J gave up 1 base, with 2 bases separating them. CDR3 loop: CAISEPQETQYF. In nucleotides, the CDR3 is TGTGCCATCAGTGAGCCCCAAGAGACCCAGTACTTC.

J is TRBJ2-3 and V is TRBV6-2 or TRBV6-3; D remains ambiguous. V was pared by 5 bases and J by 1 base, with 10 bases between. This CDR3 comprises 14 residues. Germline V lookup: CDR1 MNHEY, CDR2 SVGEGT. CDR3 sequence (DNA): TGTGCCAGCAGTGATACGCGAGGCACAGATACGCAGTATTTT. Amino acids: CASSDTRGTDTQYF.

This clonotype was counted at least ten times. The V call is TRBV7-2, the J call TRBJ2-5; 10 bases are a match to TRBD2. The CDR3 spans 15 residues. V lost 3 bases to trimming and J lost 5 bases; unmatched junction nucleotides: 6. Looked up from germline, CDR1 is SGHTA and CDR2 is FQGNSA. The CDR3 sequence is CASSLTLAGEETQYF. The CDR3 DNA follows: TGTGCCAGCAGCTTGACGCTAGCGGGAGAGGAGACCCAGTACTTC.

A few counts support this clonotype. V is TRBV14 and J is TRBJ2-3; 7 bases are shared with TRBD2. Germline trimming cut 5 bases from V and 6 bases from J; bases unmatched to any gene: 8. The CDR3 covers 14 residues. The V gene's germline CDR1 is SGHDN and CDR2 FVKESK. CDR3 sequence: CASSFQRGSDTQYF. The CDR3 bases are TGTGCCAGCAGCTTCCAGCGGGGTTCGGATACGCAGTATTTT.

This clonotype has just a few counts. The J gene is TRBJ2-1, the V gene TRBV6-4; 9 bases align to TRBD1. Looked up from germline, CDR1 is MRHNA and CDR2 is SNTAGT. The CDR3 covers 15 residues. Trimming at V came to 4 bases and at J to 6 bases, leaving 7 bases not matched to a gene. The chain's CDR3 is CASSVSGTGRNEQFF. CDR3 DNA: TGTGCCAGCAGTGTCTCCGGGACAGGGCGCAATGAGCAGTTCTTC.

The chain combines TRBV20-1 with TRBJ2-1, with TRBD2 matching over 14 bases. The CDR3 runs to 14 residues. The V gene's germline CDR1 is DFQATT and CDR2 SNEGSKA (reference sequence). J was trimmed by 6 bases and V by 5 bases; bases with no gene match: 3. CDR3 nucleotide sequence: TGCAGTGCTTGGGGGACTAGCGGGAGCAATGAGCAGTTCTTC. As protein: CSAWGTSGSNEQFF.

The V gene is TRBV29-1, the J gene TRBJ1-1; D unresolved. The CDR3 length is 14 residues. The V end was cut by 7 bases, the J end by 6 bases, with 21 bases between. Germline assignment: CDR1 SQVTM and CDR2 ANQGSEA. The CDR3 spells CSAPIEGFGAEAFF. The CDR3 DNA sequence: TGCAGCGCCCCAATTGAAGGGTTTGGCGCTGAAGCTTTCTTT.

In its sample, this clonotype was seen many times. The CDR3 sequence is CAISPVGSQETQYF. The CDR3 DNA reads as TGTGCCATCAGCCCTGTGGGGTCACAAGAGACCCAGTACTTC. V gene TRBV10-3 combines with J gene TRBJ2-5; D is unresolved. Germline assignment: CDR1 ENHRY and CDR2 SYGVKD. Deletions cut 6 bases from V and 2 bases from J, with 13 bases between. CDR3 size: 14 residues.

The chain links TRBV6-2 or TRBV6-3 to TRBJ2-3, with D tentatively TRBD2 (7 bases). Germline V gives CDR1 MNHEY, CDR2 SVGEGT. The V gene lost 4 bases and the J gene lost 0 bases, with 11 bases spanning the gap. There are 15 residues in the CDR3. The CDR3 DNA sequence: TGTGCCAGCAGTTGGCGGGGGCCTAGCACAGATACGCAGTATTTT. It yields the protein CASSWRGPSTDTQYF.

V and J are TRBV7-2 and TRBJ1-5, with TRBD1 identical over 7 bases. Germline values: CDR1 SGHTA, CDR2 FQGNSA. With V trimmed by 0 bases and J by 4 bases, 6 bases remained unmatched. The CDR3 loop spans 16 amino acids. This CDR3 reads CASSLARQGINQPQHF. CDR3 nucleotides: TGTGCCAGCAGCTTAGCCCGACAGGGAATTAATCAGCCCCAGCATTTT.

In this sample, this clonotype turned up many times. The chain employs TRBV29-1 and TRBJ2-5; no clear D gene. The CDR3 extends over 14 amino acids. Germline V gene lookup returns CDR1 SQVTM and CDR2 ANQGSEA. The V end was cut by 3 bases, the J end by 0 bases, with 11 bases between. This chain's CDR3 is CSVEVSWDQETQYF. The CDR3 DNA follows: TGCAGCGTTGAGGTTAGCTGGGACCAAGAGACCCAGTACTTC.

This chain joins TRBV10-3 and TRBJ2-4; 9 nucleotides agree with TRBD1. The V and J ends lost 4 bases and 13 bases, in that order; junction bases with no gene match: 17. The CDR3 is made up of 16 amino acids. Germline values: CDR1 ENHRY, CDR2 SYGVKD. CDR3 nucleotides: TGTGCCATCAGTGGGTCGGTGGGGACAGGGAACCGTGAGCAGTACTTC. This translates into CAISGSVGTGNREQYF.

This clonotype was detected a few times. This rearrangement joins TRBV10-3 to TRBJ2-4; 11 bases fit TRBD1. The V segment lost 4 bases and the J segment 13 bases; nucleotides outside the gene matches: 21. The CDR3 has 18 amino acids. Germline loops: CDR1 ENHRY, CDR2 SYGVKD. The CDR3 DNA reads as TGTGCCATCAGTGCAACCGGTGCAGGACAGGGGGCGCCGGGGGAGCAGTACTTC. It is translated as CAISATGAGQGAPGEQYF.

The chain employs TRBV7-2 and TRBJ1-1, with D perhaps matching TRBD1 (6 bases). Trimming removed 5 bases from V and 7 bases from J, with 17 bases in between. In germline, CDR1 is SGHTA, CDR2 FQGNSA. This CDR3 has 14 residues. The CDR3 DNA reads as TGTGCCAGCAGCGTGGTCTTCGGCAGGGGTGAAGCTTTCTTT. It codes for CASSVVFGRGEAFF.

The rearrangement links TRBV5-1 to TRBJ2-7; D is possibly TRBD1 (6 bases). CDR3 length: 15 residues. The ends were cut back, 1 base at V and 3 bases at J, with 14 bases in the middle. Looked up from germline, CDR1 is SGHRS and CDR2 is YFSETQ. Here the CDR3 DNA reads TGCGCCAGCAGCTTGAGTTTGACAGGAGGCTACGAGCAGTACTTC. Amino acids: CASSLSLTGGYEQYF.

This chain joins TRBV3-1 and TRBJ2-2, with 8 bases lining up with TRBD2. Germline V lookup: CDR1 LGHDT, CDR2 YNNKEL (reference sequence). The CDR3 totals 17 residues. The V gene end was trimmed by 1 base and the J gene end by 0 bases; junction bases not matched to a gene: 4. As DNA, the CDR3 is TGTGCCAGCAGCCAAGTAGGGCGGGGGGCGAACACCGGGGAGCTGTTTTTT. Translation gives CASSQVGRGANTGELFF.

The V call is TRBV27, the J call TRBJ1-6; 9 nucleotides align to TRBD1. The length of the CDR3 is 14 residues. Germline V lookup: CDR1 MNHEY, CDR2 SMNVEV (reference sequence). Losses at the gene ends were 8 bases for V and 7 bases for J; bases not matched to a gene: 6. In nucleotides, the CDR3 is TGTGCCAGCGGCCGGGACAGGGTAAATTCACCCCTCCACTTT. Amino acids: CASGRDRVNSPLHF.

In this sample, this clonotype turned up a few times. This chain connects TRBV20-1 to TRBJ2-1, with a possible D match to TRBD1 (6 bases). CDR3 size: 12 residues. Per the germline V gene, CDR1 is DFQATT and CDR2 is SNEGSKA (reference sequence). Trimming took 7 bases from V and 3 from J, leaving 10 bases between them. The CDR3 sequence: CSGGQHYNEQFF. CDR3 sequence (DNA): TGCAGTGGGGGACAACACTACAATGAGCAGTTCTTC.

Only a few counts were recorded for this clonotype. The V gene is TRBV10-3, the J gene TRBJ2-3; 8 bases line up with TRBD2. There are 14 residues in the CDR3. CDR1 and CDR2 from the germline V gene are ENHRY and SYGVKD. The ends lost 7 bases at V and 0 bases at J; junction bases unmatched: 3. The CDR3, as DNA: TGTGCCATCATGTCTAGCGGGAGCACAGATACGCAGTATTTT. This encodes CAIMSSGSTDTQYF.

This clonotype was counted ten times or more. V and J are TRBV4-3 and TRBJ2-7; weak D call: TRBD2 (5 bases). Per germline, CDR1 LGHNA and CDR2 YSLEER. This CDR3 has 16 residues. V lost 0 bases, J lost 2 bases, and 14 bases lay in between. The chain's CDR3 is CASSQDLYRRTYEQYF. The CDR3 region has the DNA TGCGCCAGCAGCCAAGATCTGTATAGGAGGACCTACGAGCAGTACTTC.

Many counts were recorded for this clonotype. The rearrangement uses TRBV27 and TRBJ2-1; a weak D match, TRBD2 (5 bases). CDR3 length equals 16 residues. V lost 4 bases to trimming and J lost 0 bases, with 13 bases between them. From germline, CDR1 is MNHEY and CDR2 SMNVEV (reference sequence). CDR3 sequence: CASSSYGEISYNEQFF. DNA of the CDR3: TGTGCCAGCAGTTCCTACGGGGAGATCTCCTACAATGAGCAGTTCTTC.

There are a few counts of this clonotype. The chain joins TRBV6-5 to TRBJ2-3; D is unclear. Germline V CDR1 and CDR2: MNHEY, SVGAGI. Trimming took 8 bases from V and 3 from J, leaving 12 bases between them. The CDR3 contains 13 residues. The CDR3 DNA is TGTGCCAGCGCCCCCCCGGGTACAGATACGCAGTATTTT. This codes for CASAPPGTDTQYF.

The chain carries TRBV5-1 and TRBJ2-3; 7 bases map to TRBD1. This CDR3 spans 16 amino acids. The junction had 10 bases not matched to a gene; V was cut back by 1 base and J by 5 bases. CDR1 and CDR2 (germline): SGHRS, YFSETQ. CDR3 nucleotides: TGCGCCAGCAGCTTGTTGGGGAGCAGGGGGATAGATACGCAGTATTTT. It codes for CASSLLGSRGIDTQYF.

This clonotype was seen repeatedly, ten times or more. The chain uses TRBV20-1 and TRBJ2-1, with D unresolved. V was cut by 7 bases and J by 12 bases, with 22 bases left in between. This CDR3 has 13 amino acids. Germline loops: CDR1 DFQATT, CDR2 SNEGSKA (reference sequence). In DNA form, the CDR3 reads TGCAGTGGATTACGACGAAATCCTTGGGGGCAGTTCTTC. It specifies CSGLRRNPWGQFF.